Here is one T cell receptor beta chain with its context. The CDR3 is made up of 19 amino acids. Germline CDR1 SGHAT, CDR2 FQNNGV. V lost 2 bases to trimming and J lost 1 base, with 20 bases between them. This sample is part of a study of T-cell reconstitution after alpha-beta-depleted transplantation in children. Molecular barcoding with unique molecular identifiers was used for the TCRbeta library. TCRdb recomputed calls from the PCR reads with MiXCR, one row per CDR3 protein. Of some 200,000 distinct CDR3 sequences in the sample, approximately 9% were seen once. The sequencing used PBMCs from the stem cell graft donor, collected from the stem cell graft. The chain has TRBV11-2 and TRBJ2-2, with D uncertain. The sequence came from a human donor who donated a stem cell graft to a child with acute lymphoblastic leukemia. The chain's CDR3 is CASSLSLISRFKNTGELFF. The CDR3 DNA sequence: TGTGCCAGCAGCTTATCCCTGATTAGCCGCTTTAAGAACACCGGGGAGCTGTTTTTT.